This T cell receptor beta chain was documented in a study of cytomegalovirus exposure and HLA in healthy donors. Trimming at V came to 3 bases and at J to 6 bases, leaving 11 bases not matched to a gene. Germline V gene sequence: CDR1 SGHRS, CDR2 YFSETQ. The CDR3 covers 16 residues. 60 Vbeta and 13 Jbeta primers were used in PCR. The assay was immunoSEQ multiplex PCR, and TCRdb's table has in-frame clones only and misses some. This sample yields fewer than 150,000 clones, of which 75% to 85% are seen a single time; 6.2% belongs to the top ten. This clone was counted between two and nine times. What it binds is not known. General study results and limits: A likely sequencing artifact accounted for one observed cluster of highly shared sequence variants.

The chain recombines TRBV5-1 with TRBJ1-1, with 10 nucleotides matching TRBD1. Sequencing was carried out using PBMCs. The sequence was obtained from a woman aged 40 to 50 in good health and CMV-seropositive. The CDR3 nucleotides read TGCGCCAGCAGCTCGGTGACAGGGGGCTTTTCCGCTGAAGCTTTCTTT. The encoded protein is CASSSVTGGFSAEAFF.